A selection of T cell receptor beta chains follows, all from one sample in a study of vaccination and CD4 T cells after COVID-19. Their target antigens are unknown. TCRdb re-analysed the PCR reads in MiXCR, keeping a single row per CDR3 protein. The sample lists 16,000 or so distinct CDR3 sequences; about 43% were seen once. The sequences come from CD4+ T cells from blood, cultured in vitro, collected after SARS-CoV-2 vaccination. The receptors come from a human donor who had recovered from COVID-19. Both conserved end residues are part of each CDR3. The D gene is left open where the match is weak. Only part of the rows carry a size: once, few, many, or a class if the clone is expanded.

v_call	d_call	j_call	clone_size	cdr3_aa	cdr3_nt
TRBV27	-	TRBJ1-6	-	CASQGTSSYNSPLHF	TGTGCCAGTCAGGGGACGAGCTCCTATAATTCACCCCTCCACTTT
TRBV7-9	-	TRBJ2-1	few	CASSFGISYNEQFF	TGTGCCAGCAGCTTCGGGATCTCATACAATGAGCAGTTCTTC
TRBV20-1	TRBD1	TRBJ1-2	-	CSTRQGTYGYTF	TGCAGTACTAGACAGGGAACCTATGGCTACACCTTC
TRBV5-1	-	TRBJ2-3	few	CASSRSTDTQYF	TGCGCCAGCAGCCGTAGCACAGATACGCAGTATTTT
TRBV24-1	-	TRBJ2-7	-	CATSELRDFASYEQYF	TGTGCCACCAGTGAGTTGAGGGACTTTGCCTCCTACGAGCAGTACTTC
TRBV20-1	TRBD1	TRBJ1-1	once	CSAGDSLNTEAFF	TGCAGTGCGGGGGACAGCTTAAACACTGAAGCTTTCTTT
TRBV20-1	TRBD1	TRBJ1-1	few	CSARDDRGLRTEAFF	TGCAGTGCTAGAGATGACAGGGGCTTGAGGACTGAAGCTTTCTTT
TRBV2	-	TRBJ1-4	once	CASSLMGINEKLFF	TGTGCCAGCAGTCTTATGGGGATTAATGAAAAACTGTTTTTT
TRBV30	-	TRBJ1-4	-	CAWSVLGGFEKLFF	TGTGCCTGGAGTGTACTAGGGGGTTTTGAAAAACTGTTTTTT
TRBV7-8	TRBD1	TRBJ1-5	medium-sized	CASSSLTGTQPQHF	TGTGCCAGCAGCTCGTTGACAGGGACGCAGCCCCAGCATTTT
TRBV4-1	TRBD2	TRBJ2-7	-	CVSSQYERSGSHEQYF	TGCGTCAGCAGCCAATATGAGAGGAGCGGGAGCCACGAGCAGTACTTC
TRBV2	-	TRBJ2-7	few	CASSGLWTDEQYF	TGTGCCAGCAGTGGGCTATGGACTGACGAGCAGTACTTC
TRBV28	-	TRBJ2-5	-	CASLTWWGKQETQYF	TGTGCCAGCCTTACGTGGTGGGGAAAGCAAGAGACCCAGTACTTC
TRBV27	TRBD1	TRBJ1-6	-	CASSSRTGTGIRSPLHF	TGTGCCAGCAGTTCAAGGACCGGGACAGGGATTCGTTCACCCCTCCACTTT